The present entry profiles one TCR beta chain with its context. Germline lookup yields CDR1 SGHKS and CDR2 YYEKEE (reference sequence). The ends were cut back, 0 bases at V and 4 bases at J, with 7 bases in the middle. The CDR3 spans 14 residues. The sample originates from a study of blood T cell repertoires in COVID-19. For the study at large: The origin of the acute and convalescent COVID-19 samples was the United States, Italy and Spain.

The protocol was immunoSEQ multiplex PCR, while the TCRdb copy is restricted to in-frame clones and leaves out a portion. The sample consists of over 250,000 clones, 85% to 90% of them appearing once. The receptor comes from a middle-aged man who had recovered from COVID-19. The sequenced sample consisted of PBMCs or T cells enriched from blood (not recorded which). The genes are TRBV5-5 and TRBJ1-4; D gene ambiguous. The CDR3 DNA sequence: TGTGCCAGCAGCTTGGAACAGTATAATGAAAAACTGTTTTTT. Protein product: CASSLEQYNEKLFF.